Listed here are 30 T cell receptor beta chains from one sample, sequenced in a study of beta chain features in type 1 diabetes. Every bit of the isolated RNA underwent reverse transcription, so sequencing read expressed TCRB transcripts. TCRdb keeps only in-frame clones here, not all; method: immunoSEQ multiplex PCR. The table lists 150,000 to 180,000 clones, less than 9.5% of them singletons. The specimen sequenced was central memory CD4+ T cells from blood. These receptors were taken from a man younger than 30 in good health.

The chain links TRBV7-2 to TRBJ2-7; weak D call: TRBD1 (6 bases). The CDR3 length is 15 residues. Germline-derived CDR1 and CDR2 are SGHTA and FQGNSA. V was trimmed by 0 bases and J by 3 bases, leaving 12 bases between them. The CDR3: CASSLATGTNYEQYF. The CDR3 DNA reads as TGTGCCAGCAGCTTAGCGACCGGGACAAACTACGAGCAGTACTTC.

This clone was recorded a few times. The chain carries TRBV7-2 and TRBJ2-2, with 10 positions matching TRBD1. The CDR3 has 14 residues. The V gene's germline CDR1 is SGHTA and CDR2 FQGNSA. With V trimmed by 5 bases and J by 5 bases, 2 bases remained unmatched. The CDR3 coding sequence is TGTGCCAGCAGCGTGGGACAGGGGACCGGGGAGCTGTTTTTT. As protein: CASSVGQGTGELFF.

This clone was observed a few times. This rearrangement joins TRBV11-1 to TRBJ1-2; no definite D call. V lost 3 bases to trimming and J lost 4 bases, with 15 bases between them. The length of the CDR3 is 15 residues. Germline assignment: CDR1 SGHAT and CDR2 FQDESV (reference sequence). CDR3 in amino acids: CASSFDPTGVYGYTF. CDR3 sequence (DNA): TGTGCCAGCAGCTTTGATCCGACGGGAGTCTATGGCTACACCTTC.

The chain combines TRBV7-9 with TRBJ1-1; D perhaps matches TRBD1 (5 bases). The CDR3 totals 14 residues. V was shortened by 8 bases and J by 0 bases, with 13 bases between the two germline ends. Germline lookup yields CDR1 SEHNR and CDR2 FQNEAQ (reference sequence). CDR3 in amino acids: CASLETAMNTEAFF. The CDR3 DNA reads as TGTGCCAGCCTCGAGACAGCCATGAACACTGAAGCTTTCTTT.

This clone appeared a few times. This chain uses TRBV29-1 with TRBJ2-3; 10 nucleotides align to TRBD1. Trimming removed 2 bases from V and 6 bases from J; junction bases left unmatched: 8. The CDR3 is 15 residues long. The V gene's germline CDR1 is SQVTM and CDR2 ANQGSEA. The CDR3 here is CSVELRDRGPDTQYF. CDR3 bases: TGCAGCGTTGAACTCCGGGACAGGGGACCTGATACGCAGTATTTT.

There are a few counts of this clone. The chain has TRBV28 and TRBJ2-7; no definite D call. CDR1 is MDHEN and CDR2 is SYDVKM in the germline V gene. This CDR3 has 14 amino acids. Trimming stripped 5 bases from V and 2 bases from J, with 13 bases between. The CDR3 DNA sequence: TGTGCCAGCAGTCCTGCCCCAGGCGCCTACGAGCAGTACTTC. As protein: CASSPAPGAYEQYF. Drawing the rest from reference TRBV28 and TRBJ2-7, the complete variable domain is DVKVTQSSRYLVKRTGEKVFLECVQDMDHENMFWYRQDPGLGLRLIYFSYDVKMKEKGDIPEGYSVSREKKERFSLILESASTNQTSMYLCASSPAPGAYEQYFGPGTRLTVT.

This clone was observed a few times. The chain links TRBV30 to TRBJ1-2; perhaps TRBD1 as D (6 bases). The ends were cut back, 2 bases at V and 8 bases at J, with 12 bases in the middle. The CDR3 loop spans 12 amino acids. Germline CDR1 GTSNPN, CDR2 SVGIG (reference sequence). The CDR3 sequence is CAWSRQVLGYTF. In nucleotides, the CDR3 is TGTGCCTGGAGTAGACAGGTCCTAGGCTACACCTTC.

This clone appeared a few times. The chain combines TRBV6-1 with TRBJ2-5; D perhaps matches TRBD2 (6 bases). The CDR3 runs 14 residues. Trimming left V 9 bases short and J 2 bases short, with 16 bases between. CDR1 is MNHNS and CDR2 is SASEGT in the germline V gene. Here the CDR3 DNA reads TGTGCCAGTGGTACTAGCTGGCTACAAGAGACCCAGTACTTC. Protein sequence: CASGTSWLQETQYF.

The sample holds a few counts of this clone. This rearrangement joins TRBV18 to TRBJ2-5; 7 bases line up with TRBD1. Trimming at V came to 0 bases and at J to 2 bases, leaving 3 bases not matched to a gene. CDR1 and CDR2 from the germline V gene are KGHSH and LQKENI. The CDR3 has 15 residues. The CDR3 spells CASSPPRTGQETQYF. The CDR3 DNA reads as TGTGCCAGCTCACCACCTCGGACAGGACAAGAGACCCAGTACTTC.

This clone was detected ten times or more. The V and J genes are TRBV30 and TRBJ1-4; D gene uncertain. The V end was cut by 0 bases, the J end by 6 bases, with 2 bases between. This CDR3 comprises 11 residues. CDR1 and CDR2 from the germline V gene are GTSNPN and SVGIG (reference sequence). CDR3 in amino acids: CAWSVDEKLFF. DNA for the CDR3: TGTGCCTGGAGTGTCGATGAAAAACTGTTTTTT.

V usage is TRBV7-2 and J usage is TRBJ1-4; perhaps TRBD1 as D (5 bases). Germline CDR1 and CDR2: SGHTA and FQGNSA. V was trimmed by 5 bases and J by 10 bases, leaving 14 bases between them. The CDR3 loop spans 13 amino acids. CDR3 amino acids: CASSLRQLGKLFF. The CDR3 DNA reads TGTGCCAGCAGCCTTAGACAGTTGGGAAAACTGTTTTTT.

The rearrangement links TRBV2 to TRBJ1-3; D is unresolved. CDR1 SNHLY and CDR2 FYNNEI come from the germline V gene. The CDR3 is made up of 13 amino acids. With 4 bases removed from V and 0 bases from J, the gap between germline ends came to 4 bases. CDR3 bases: TGTGCCAGCAGTGTTTACTCTGGAAACACCATATATTTT. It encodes CASSVYSGNTIYF.

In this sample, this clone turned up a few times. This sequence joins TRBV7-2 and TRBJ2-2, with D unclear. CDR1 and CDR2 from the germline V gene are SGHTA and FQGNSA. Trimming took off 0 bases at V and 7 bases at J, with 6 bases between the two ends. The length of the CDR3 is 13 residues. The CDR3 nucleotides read TGTGCCAGCAGCTTAGCGCGGCTCGGGGAGCTGTTTTTT. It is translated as CASSLARLGELFF.

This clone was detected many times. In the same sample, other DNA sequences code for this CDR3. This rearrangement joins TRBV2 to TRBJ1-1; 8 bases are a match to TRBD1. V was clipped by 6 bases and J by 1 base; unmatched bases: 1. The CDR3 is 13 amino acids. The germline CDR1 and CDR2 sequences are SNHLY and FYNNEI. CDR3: CASSGQGNTEAFF. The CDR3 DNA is TGTGCCAGCAGCGGACAGGGGAACACTGAAGCTTTCTTT.

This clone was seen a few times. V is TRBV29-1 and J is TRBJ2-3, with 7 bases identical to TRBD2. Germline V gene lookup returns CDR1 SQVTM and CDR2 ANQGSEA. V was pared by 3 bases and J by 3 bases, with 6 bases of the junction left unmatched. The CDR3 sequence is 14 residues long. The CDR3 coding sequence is TGCAGCGTTGAGTCGGGAGGCCCAACAGATACGCAGTATTTT. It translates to CSVESGGPTDTQYF.

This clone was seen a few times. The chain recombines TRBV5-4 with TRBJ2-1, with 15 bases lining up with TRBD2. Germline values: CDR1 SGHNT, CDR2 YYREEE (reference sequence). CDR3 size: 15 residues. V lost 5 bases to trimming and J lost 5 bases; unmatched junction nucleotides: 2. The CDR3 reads CASRRTSGRDNEQFF. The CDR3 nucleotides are TGTGCCAGCAGACGGACTAGCGGGAGGGACAATGAGCAGTTCTTC.

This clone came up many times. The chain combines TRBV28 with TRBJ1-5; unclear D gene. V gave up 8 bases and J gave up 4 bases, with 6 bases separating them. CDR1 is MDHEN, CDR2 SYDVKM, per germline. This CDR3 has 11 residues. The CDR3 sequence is CASGGNQPQHF. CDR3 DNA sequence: TGTGCCAGCGGCGGTAATCAGCCCCAGCATTTT.

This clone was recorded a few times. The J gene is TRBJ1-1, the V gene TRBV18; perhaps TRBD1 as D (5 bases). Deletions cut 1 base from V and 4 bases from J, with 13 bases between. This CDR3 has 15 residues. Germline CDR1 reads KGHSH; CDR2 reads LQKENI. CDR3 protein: CASSPRGEEGTEAFF. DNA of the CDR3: TGTGCCAGCTCACCACGAGGGGAGGAGGGCACTGAAGCTTTCTTT.

CDR3: CASGVGLSYNEQFF. The CDR3 bases are TGTGCCAGCGGGGTGGGACTCTCCTACAATGAGCAGTTCTTC. This rearrangement joins TRBV2 to TRBJ2-1; D may be TRBD2 (6 bases). The length of the CDR3 is 14 residues. Trimming shortened V by 8 bases and J by 0 bases, and 11 bases separated the two germline ends. Germline assignment: CDR1 SNHLY and CDR2 FYNNEI.

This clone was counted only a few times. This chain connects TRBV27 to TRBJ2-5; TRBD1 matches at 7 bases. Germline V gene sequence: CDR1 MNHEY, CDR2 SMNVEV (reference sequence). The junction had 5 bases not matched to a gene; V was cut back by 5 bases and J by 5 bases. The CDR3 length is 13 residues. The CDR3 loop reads CASSKQGTETQYF. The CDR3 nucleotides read TGTGCCAGCAGTAAACAGGGGACGGAGACCCAGTACTTC.

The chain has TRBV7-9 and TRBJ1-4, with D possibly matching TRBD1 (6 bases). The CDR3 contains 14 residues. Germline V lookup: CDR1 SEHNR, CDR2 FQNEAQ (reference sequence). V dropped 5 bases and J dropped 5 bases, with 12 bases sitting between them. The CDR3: CASSRTQGNEKLFF. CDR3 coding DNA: TGTGCCAGCAGCCGTACACAGGGAAATGAAAAACTGTTTTTT.

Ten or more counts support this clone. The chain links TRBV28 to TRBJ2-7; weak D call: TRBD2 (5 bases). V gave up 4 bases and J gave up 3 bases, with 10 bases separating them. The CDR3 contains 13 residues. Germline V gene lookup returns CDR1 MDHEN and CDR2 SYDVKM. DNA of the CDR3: TGTGCCAGCAGTTCCGGAGGACTCTACGAGCAGTACTTC. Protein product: CASSSGGLYEQYF.

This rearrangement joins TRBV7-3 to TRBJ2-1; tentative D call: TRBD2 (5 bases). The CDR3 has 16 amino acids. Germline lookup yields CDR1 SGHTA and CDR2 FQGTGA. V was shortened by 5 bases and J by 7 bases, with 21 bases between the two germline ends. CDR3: CASSPPGLANGNEQFF. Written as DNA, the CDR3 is TGTGCCAGCAGCCCCCCGGGTCTAGCCAATGGTAATGAGCAGTTCTTC.

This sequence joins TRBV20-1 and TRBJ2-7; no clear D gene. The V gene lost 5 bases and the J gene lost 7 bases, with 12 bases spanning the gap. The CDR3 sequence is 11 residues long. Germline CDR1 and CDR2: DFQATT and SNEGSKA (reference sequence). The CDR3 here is CSAGALREQYF. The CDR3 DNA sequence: TGCAGTGCTGGCGCCCTCAGGGAGCAGTACTTC.

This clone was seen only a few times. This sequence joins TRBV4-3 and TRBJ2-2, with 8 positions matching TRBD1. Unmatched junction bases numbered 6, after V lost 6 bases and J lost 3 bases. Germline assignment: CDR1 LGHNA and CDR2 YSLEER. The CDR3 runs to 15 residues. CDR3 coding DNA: TGCGCCAGCAGAACCGGGACAGGAGACACCGGGGAGCTGTTTTTT. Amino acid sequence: CASRTGTGDTGELFF.

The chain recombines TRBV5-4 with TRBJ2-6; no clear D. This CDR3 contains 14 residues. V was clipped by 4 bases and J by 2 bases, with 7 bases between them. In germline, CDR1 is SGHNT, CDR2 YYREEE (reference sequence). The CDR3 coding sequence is TGTGCCAGCAGCGCGGAGACTGGGGCCAACGTCCTGACTTTC. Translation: CASSAETGANVLTF. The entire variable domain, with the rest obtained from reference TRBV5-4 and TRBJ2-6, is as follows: ETGVTQSPTHLIKTRGQQVTLRCSSQSGHNTVSWYQQALGQGPQFIFQYYREEENGRGNFPPRFSGLQFPNYSSELNVNALELDDSALYLCASSAETGANVLTFGAGSRLTVL.

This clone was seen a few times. The CDR3 here is CASSSGTGTNTGELFF. The CDR3 coding sequence is TGTGCCAGCAGTTCGGGGACAGGAACGAACACCGGGGAGCTGTTTTTT. J is TRBJ2-2 and V is TRBV11-3; 8 bases are a match to TRBD1. The CDR3 runs 16 residues. The V and J ends lost 6 bases and 0 bases, in that order; junction bases with no gene match: 6. Per germline, CDR1 SGHNT and CDR2 YENEEA. Drawing the rest from reference TRBV11-3 and TRBJ2-2, the complete variable domain is EAGVVQSPRYKIIEKKQPVAFWCNPISGHNTLYWYLQNLGQGPELLIRYENEEAVDDSQLPKDRFSAERLKGVDSTLKIQPAELGDSAVYLCASSSGTGTNTGELFFGEGSRLTVL.

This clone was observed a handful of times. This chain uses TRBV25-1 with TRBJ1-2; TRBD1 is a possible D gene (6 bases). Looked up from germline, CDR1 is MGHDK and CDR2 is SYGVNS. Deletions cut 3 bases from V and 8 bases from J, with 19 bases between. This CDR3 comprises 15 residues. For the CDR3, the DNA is TGTGCCAGCAGTGAGTACCGGGGACAACGTCAAGGCTACACCTTC. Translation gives CASSEYRGQRQGYTF.

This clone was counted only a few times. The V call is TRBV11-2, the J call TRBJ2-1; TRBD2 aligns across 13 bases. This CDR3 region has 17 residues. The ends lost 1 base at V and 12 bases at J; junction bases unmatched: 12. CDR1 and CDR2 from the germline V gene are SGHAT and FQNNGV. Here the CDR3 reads CASSLGLAGGPSWGQFF. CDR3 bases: TGTGCCAGCAGCTTAGGACTAGCGGGGGGACCCTCTTGGGGGCAGTTCTTC.

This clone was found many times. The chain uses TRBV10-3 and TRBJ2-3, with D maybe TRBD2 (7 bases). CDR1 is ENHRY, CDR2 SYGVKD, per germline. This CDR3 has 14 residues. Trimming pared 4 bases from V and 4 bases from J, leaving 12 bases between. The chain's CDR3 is CAISAGGLSDTQYF. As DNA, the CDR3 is TGTGCCATCAGTGCGGGGGGCCTTTCAGATACGCAGTATTTT.